What follows is one TCR beta chain and its context. Germline assignment: CDR1 SGHTA and CDR2 FQGNSA. The CDR3 is 14 residues long. The V gene lost 1 base and the J gene lost 6 bases, with 13 bases spanning the gap. This entry is derived from a study of blood T cell repertoires in COVID-19. Study as a whole: COVID-19 samples from acute and convalescent phases originated in the United States, Italy and Spain. Nucleic acid was either cDNA or gDNA, and it came from T cells, B-cell-depleted T cells, or PBMCs.

In the authors' methods: Reference gene primer amplification in the assay estimated nucleated cell counts. Repertoires were generated with immunoSEQ multiplex PCR, while TCRdb's copy carries only in-frame clones and drops some. Clonal size and the V and J genes are those of that table, whereas D and trimming came from the DNA. Of more than 60,000 clones in the sample, 80% were seen once. This TCR was sampled from a man aged 55 to 70 with active or convalescent COVID-19. The V call is TRBV7-2, the J call TRBJ2-7, with D perhaps TRBD1 (5 bases). The sample comprised peripheral blood. The CDR3 region has the DNA TGTGCCAGCAGCTTAGTCAGGGAAGGGGTCGAGCAGTACTTC. This encodes CASSLVREGVEQYF. Filled out from reference TRBV7-2 and TRBJ2-7, the complete variable domain reads GAGVSQSPSNKVTEKGKDVELRCDPISGHTALYWYRQSLGQGLEFLIYFQGNSAPDKSGLPSDRFSAERTGGSVSTLTIQRTQQEDSAVYLCASSLVREGVEQYFGPGTRLTVT.